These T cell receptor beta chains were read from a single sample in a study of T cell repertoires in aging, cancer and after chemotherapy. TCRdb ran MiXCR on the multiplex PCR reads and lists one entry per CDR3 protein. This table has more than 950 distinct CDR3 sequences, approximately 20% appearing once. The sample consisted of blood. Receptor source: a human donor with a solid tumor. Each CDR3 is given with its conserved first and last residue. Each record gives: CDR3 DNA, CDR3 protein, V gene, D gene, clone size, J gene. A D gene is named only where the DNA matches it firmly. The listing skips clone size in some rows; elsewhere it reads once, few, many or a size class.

TGTGCCAGCAGTGAACCAGAGGCAGGGGCCCTTAGCAATCAGCCCCAGCATTTT CASSEPEAGALSNQPQHF TRBV6-1 NA NA TRBJ1-5
TGTGCCTGGAGTAGCACAGCTAGCGATCAGCCCCAGCATTTT CAWSSTASDQPQHF TRBV30 NA large TRBJ1-5
TGTGCCAGCAGTTCAACAGGGCGGAGCACTGAAGCTTTCTTT CASSSTGRSTEAFF TRBV27 NA medium-sized TRBJ1-1
TGTGCCAGCAGCCAAGATGGTACAGATACGCAGTATTTT CASSQDGTDTQYF TRBV4-2 NA NA TRBJ2-3
TGTGCCAGCAGTTTTCGGGAGGGGAGTGAGCAGTACTTC CASSFREGSEQYF TRBV27 TRBD2 medium-sized TRBJ2-7
TGTGCCAGCTCACCGGAACAGGTTGCTAAAACGAACACTGAAGCTTTCTTT CASSPEQVAKTNTEAFF TRBV18 NA few TRBJ1-1
TGTGCCACCAGAGGTCCGGGACTGCTTTCCTACGAGCAGTACTTC CATRGPGLLSYEQYF TRBV24-1 NA medium-sized TRBJ2-7
TGCGCCAGCAGCTTTAGACAGGGGAGTTCCGGAAACACCATATATTTT CASSFRQGSSGNTIYF TRBV5-1 TRBD1 few TRBJ1-3
TGCAGTGCAAGGAAGTTCGGGACCGGGGAGCTGTTTTTT CSARKFGTGELFF TRBV20-1 NA medium-sized TRBJ2-2
TGTGCCAGCAGGACTAGCGACAATGAGCAGTTCTTC CASRTSDNEQFF TRBV5-4 TRBD2 hyperexpanded TRBJ2-1
TGTGCCAGTAGTAAGAGCGTGGGTGACACAGATACGCAGTATTTT CASSKSVGDTDTQYF TRBV19 NA NA TRBJ2-3
TGTGCCAGCAGTTACTCCCCCAGCTATGGCTACACCTTC CASSYSPSYGYTF TRBV6-5 NA large TRBJ1-2
TGCAGCGCGGGACAGGGGGCGCGCAATGAGCAGTTCTTC CSAGQGARNEQFF TRBV29-1 TRBD1 large TRBJ2-1
TGTGCCTGGAGTGCCGGGACAGGCGACGACACCATATATTTT CAWSAGTGDDTIYF TRBV30 TRBD1 few TRBJ1-3
TGCAGTGCTCGGACCTTTACAGGGACGGACACTGAAGCTTTCTTT CSARTFTGTDTEAFF TRBV20-1 NA NA TRBJ1-1
TGCAGTGCTAGAGAAGATAGCAATCAGCCCCAGCATTTT CSAREDSNQPQHF TRBV20-1 NA few TRBJ1-5
TGCGCCAGCAGCCTCAGAGAGAACACCGGGGAGCTGTTTTTT CASSLRENTGELFF TRBV4-1 NA few TRBJ2-2
TGCGCCAGCAGTGTCGCCGGGACAGGGGGATACAATGAGCAGTTCTTC CASSVAGTGGYNEQFF TRBV10-2 TRBD1 NA TRBJ2-1
TGTGCCAGCAGCCTAAGACAGGCTCGGAACTATGGCTACACCTTC CASSLRQARNYGYTF TRBV13 NA medium-sized TRBJ1-2
TGCGCCAGCAAAGACAGAATATCGAACACTGAAGCTTTCTTT CASKDRISNTEAFF TRBV5-1 NA NA TRBJ1-1
TGCAGTGCTAGACAACAGGGCAATCAGCCCCAGCATTTT CSARQQGNQPQHF TRBV20-1 NA NA TRBJ1-5
TGTGCCAGCAGTTCCCGGACAGGGGATGGCTACACCTTC CASSSRTGDGYTF TRBV12-3/TRBV12-4 TRBD1 medium-sized TRBJ1-2
TGTGCCAGCAGTCCGACCTTAGGGGGGCTTGGCTACACCTTC CASSPTLGGLGYTF TRBV12-3/TRBV12-4 NA medium-sized TRBJ1-2
TGTGCCAGCAATGTGGGGGGCAGCCTGAACACTGAAGCTTTCTTT CASNVGGSLNTEAFF TRBV27 NA NA TRBJ1-1
TGTGCTAGTGGTTCCGTACCTAGCGGGAGTTACAATGAGCAGTTCTTC CASGSVPSGSYNEQFF TRBV12-5 TRBD2 NA TRBJ2-1
TGTGCCACCAGTGCCCCACGTGGAGGGGGCGGCGACGAGCAGTACTTC CATSAPRGGGGDEQYF TRBV24-1 NA few TRBJ2-7
TGTGCCAGCAGCCCGGGACAGGGGGCGCGAACTGAAGCTTTCTTT CASSPGQGARTEAFF TRBV7-3 TRBD1 NA TRBJ1-1
TGTGCCAGCAGTTACTACGGCGAGCAGTACTTC CASSYYGEQYF TRBV6-5 NA large TRBJ2-7
TGCAGCGTGGAGGGACAGAACTTCGCGGGGGTGACCTACGAGCAGTACTTC CSVEGQNFAGVTYEQYF TRBV29-1 NA large TRBJ2-7
TGTGCCAGCAGTTACCCCCACGATACGCAGTATTTT CASSYPHDTQYF TRBV6-5 NA NA TRBJ2-3
TGTGCCAGCAATACCGGCGGCGCTGCGTCGCCCCAGTACTTC CASNTGGAASPQYF TRBV7-9 NA medium-sized TRBJ2-5
TGTGCCAGCAGCTTAGCGGGGGGTTTACGCAATGAGCAGTTCTTC CASSLAGGLRNEQFF TRBV11-3 TRBD2 few TRBJ2-1
TGTGCCAGCAGTGACGGACAGGGGGGCGATGAGCAGTTCTTC CASSDGQGGDEQFF TRBV6-4 TRBD1 few TRBJ2-1
TGTGCCAGCGCCGTTAGGGACGGGGAGCTGTTTTTT CASAVRDGELFF TRBV27 NA NA TRBJ2-2
TGTGCCAGCAGTTTATCGACAGGGCCTAATGAGCAGTTCTTC CASSLSTGPNEQFF TRBV27 TRBD1 few TRBJ2-1
TGTGCCAGCAGCCGGGACAGGGCTGGGGCCAACGTCCTGACTTTC CASSRDRAGANVLTF TRBV11-3 TRBD1 large TRBJ2-6
TGTGCCAGCAGACAAACGGACGGAGCTAACTATGGCTACACCTTC CASRQTDGANYGYTF TRBV6-4 NA medium-sized TRBJ1-2
TGCGCCAGCAGCCACGGGAGAGGGGACACTGAAGCTTTCTTT CASSHGRGDTEAFF TRBV4-3 NA NA TRBJ1-1
TGCAGTGTGGGGCAGGGGAGGGATACGCAGTATTTT CSVGQGRDTQYF TRBV20-1 NA few TRBJ2-3
TGTGCCAGCAGCCATATTCGGCGGTCCTACGAGCAGTACTTC CASSHIRRSYEQYF TRBV5-4 NA NA TRBJ2-7
TGTGCCAGCAGTTTGAGGGGAAAGCGGGGCCTGGATACGCAGTATTTT CASSLRGKRGLDTQYF TRBV27 TRBD2 NA TRBJ2-3
TGTGCCTTTCGCCCACTAGCGAGGGTGAATGAGCAGTTCTTC CAFRPLARVNEQFF TRBV30 TRBD2 few TRBJ2-1
TGTGCCAGCAGGGGGACAGGGCGAAATGAAAAACTGTTTTTT CASRGTGRNEKLFF TRBV6-5 TRBD1 medium-sized TRBJ1-4